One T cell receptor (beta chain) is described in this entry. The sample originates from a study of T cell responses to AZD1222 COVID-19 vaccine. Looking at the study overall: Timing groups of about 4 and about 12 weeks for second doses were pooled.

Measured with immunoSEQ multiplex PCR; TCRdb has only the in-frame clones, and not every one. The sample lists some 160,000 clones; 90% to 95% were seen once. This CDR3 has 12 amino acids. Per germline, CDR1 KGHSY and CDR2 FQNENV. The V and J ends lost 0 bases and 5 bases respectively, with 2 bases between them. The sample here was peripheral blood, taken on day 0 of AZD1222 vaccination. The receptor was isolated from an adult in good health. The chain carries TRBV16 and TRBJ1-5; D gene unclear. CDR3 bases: TGTGCCAGCAGCCAATCGGATCAGCCCCAGCATTTT. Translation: CASSQSDQPQHF.